This T cell receptor beta chain is from a study of OX40 agonist ivuxolimab in advanced cancers. For the study at large: From 23 to 79 years was the age range, with a mean of around 54 years, and around 83% were male.

CDR1 and CDR2 (germline): KGHSH, LQKENI. This CDR3 comprises 14 residues. V was pared by 5 bases and J by 3 bases, with 11 bases between. Study-level results: By week 6 at 0.1 to 3.0 mg/kg, blood CD4+ and CD8+ T cells had expanded clonally.

Note on this clone: Its specificity is not known.

Libraries were prepared by immunoSEQ multiplex PCR; TCRdb keeps only in-frame clonotypes and omits some of them. The profile shows over 40,000 clones, roughly 86% of them singletons. This chain uses TRBV18 with TRBJ1-5; tentative D call: TRBD1 (6 bases). The TCR originated in an adult with an advanced solid tumor such as melanoma, head and neck, liver or kidney cancer. The specimen was CD4+ or CD8+ T cells sorted from blood, collected in a trial of the OX40 agonist ivuxolimab. CDR3 residues: CASSAYRDNQPQHF. The CDR3 region has the DNA TGTGCCAGCTCAGCTTACAGGGACAATCAGCCCCAGCATTTT.